The 15 T cell receptor beta chains below all came from one sample that was sequenced in a study of CXCR3-negative and CXCR3-positive naive CD8 T cells. Regarding the study as a whole: More hydrophobic TRB CDR3s occurred in CXCR3-positive than in CXCR3-negative naive cells.

These TCRs are of unknown antigen specificity. With UMI labels, 5' RACE was used to prepare the TRB cDNA libraries. With the 5' RACE reads reprocessed, TCRdb shows one record per CDR3 protein and no DNA. The data show 50,000 to 70,000 distinct CDR3 sequences, and the top ten clones hold under 0.55%. Sequenced material: naive CXCR3+ CD8+ T cells from blood. Noted subset: CD45RO-CCR7+CD27+CD95- naive CD8+ T cells expressing CXCR3 (TNR3+). All receptors derive from a human donor in good health. Some clones in this sample may be carry-over from other donors' samples.

The chain is built from TRBV11-2 and TRBJ2-7. Looked up from germline, CDR1 is SGHAT and CDR2 is FQNNGV. The CDR3 is 14 residues long. This CDR3 is CASSFGDPPYEQYF.

The CDR3 is CASSLGPSTDTQYF. The chain has TRBV4-1 and TRBJ2-3; with no DNA, the TCRdb D assignment of TRBD1 cannot be verified. There are 14 residues in the CDR3. In germline, CDR1 is MGHRA, CDR2 YSYEKL.

CDR3 sequence reads: CASRPRQGIGPYQETQYF. This sequence joins TRBV6-6 and TRBJ2-5; TCRdb outputs TRBD1, but without DNA this stays unchecked. The CDR3 covers 18 residues. Per the germline V gene, CDR1 is MNHNY and CDR2 is SVGAGI (reference sequence).

The gene calls are TRBV21-1 and TRBJ2-2; absent DNA, TCRdb's TRBD1 call cannot be checked. TRBV21-1 counts as a pseudogene. The CDR3 loop spans 12 amino acids. The CDR3 sequence is CATPRGTGELFF.

The rearrangement links TRBV20-1 to TRBJ2-7; the TRBD1 assignment by TCRdb is unverifiable without DNA. CDR1 and CDR2 (germline): DFQATT, SNEGSKA (reference sequence). The CDR3 covers 14 residues. The CDR3 spells CSARDHGGNYEQYF.

The chain's CDR3 is CSARGQGAYEQYF. The chain uses TRBV20-1 and TRBJ2-7; TCRdb names TRBD1, which stays unverified in the absence of DNA. The germline V gene encodes CDR1 DFQATT and CDR2 SNEGSKA (reference sequence). CDR3 length: 13 amino acids.

This chain connects TRBV27 to TRBJ2-3; TCRdb proposes TRBD2, but this gene call is untestable without DNA. The CDR3 is made up of 14 amino acids. Germline-derived CDR1 and CDR2 are MNHEY and SMNVEV (reference sequence). The CDR3 spells CASSSLRETDTQYF.

The chain employs TRBV7-9 and TRBJ2-7; there is no DNA to check the TCRdb D call of TRBD2. The CDR3 totals 17 residues. In germline, CDR1 is SEHNR, CDR2 FQNEAQ (reference sequence). The CDR3 loop is CASSSTFLGTPAYEQYF. Looking up the rest from reference TRBV7-9 and TRBJ2-7 gives the full variable domain: DTGVSQNPRHKITKRGQNVTFRCDPISEHNRLYWYRQTLGQGPEFLTYFQNEAQLEKSRLLSDRFSAERPKGSFSTLEIQRTEQGDSAMYLCASSSTFLGTPAYEQYFGPGTRLTVT.

The chain joins TRBV6-6 to TRBJ2-5; TCRdb proposes TRBD1, but this gene call is untestable without DNA. Germline V CDR1 and CDR2: MNHNY, SVGAGI (reference sequence). There are 15 residues in the CDR3. This CDR3 reads CASRTGTDSLGTQYF.

The rearrangement joins TRBV2 to TRBJ2-7; TCRdb names TRBD1, which stays unverified in the absence of DNA. CDR1 is SNHLY and CDR2 is FYNNEI in the germline V gene. The length of the CDR3 is 14 residues. The CDR3 reads CASTEMGQSYEQYF.

The chain is built from TRBV2 and TRBJ2-7. Germline V gene lookup returns CDR1 SNHLY and CDR2 FYNNEI. The CDR3 has 13 residues. CDR3 region: CASSESSSYEQYF.

This chain links TRBV7-9 with TRBJ1-2; no DNA is available, so the TRBD1 call from TCRdb remains unchecked. This CDR3 comprises 15 residues. The germline V gene encodes CDR1 SEHNR and CDR2 FQNEAQ (reference sequence). CDR3 in amino acids: CASSLAQDRLYGYTF.

The J gene is TRBJ1-1, the V gene TRBV27; there is no DNA to check the TCRdb D call of TRBD1. Germline CDR1 reads MNHEY; CDR2 reads SMNVEV (reference sequence). The CDR3 spans 16 residues. CDR3 sequence: CASRTSQGRFYTEAFF.

The V and J genes are TRBV25-1 and TRBJ2-1; with no DNA, the TCRdb D assignment of TRBD1 cannot be verified. Germline CDR1 is MGHDK and CDR2 is SYGVNS. This CDR3 comprises 14 residues. The CDR3 is CASIGDRAYNEQFF. The variable domain in full, completed from reference TRBV25-1 and TRBJ2-1, reads EADIYQTPRYLVIGTGKKITLECSQTMGHDKMYWYQQDPGMELHLIHYSYGVNSTEKGDLSSESTVSRIRTEHFPLTLESARPSHTSQYLCASIGDRAYNEQFFGPGTRLTVL.

The V and J genes are TRBV12-5 and TRBJ1-2. CDR3 length: 13 amino acids. CDR1 and CDR2 from the germline V gene are LGHNT and FRNRAP. CDR3 in amino acids: CASGLVRNAMWAF.